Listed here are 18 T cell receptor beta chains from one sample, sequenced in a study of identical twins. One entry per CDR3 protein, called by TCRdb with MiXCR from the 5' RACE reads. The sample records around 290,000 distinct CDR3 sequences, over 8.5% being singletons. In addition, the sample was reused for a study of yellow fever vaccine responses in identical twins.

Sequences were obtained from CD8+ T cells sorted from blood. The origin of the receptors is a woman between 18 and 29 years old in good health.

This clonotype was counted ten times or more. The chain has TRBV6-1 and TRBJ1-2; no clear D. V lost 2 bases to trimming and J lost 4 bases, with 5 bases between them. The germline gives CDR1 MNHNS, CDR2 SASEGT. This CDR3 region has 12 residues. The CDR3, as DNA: TGTGCCAGCAGTGAAAACAGCTATGGCTACACCTTC. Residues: CASSENSYGYTF.

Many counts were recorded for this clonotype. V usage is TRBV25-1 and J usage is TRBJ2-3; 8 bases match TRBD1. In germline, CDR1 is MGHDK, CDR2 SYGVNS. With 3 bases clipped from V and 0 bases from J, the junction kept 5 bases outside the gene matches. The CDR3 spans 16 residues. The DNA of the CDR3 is TGTGCCAGCAGTGAGGGACAGGAGATTAGCACAGATACGCAGTATTTT. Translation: CASSEGQEISTDTQYF.

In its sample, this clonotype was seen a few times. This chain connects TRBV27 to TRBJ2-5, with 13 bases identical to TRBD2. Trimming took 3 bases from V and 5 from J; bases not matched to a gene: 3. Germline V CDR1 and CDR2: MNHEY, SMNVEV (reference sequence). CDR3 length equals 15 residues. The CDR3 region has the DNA TGTGCCAGCAGTTTTAGGACTAGCGGGGGCGAGACCCAGTACTTC. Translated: CASSFRTSGGETQYF.

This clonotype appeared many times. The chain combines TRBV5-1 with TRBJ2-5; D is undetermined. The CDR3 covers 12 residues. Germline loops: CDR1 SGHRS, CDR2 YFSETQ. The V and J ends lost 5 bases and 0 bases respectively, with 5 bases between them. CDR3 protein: CASRTNQETQYF. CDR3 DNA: TGCGCCAGCAGAACTAACCAAGAGACCCAGTACTTC.

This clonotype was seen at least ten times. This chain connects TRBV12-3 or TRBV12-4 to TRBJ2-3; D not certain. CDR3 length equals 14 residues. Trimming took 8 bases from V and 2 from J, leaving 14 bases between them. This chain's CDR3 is CASGPWADTDTQYF. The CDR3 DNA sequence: TGTGCCAGCGGCCCCTGGGCGGACACAGATACGCAGTATTTT.

The CDR3 DNA is TGTGCCAGTAGTATAATCGACAGTTACGAGCAGTACTTC. Translated, it gives CASSIIDSYEQYF. V and J are TRBV19 and TRBJ2-7; D possibly corresponds to TRBD1 (5 bases). This CDR3 has 13 residues. Germline loops: CDR1 LNHDA, CDR2 SQIVND (reference sequence). V dropped 2 bases and J dropped 4 bases, with 9 bases sitting between them.

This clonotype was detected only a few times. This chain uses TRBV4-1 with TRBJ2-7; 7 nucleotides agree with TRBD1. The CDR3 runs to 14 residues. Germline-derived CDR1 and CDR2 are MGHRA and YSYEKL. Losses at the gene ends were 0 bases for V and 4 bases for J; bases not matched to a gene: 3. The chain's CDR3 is CASSQDLRGYEQYF. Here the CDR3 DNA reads TGCGCCAGCAGCCAAGACCTCAGGGGGTACGAGCAGTACTTC.

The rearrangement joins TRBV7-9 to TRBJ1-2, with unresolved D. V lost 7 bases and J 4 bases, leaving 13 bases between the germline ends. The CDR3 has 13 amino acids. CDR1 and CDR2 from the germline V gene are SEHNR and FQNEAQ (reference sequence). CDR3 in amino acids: CASMGSLTYGYTF. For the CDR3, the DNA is TGTGCCAGCATGGGCAGCCTAACCTATGGCTACACCTTC. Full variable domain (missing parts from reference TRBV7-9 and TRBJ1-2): DTGVSQNPRHKITKRGQNVTFRCDPISEHNRLYWYRQTLGQGPEFLTYFQNEAQLEKSRLLSDRFSAERPKGSFSTLEIQRTEQGDSAMYLCASMGSLTYGYTFGSGTRLTVV.

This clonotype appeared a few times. CDR3 DNA sequence: TGTGCCACCAGTGATTTGTGGGGGGCCGAGCAGTACTTC. Translation: CATSDLWGAEQYF. This chain connects TRBV24-1 to TRBJ2-7; D is perhaps TRBD1 or TRBD2 (6 bases each). CDR3 size: 13 residues. V shed 0 bases and J shed 6 bases, with 8 bases lying between them. CDR1 KGHDR and CDR2 SFDVKD come from the germline V gene.

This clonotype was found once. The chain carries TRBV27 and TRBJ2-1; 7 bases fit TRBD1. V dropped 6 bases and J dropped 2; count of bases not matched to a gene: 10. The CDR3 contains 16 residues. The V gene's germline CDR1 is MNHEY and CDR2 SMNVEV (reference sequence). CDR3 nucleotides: TGTGCCAGCAGCCCTCGAGGGCAGGGGGCCTACAATGAGCAGTTCTTC. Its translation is CASSPRGQGAYNEQFF.

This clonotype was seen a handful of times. The CDR3 region has the DNA TGCGCCAGCAGCCCCGGACTAGCGGGAGGGCCGGGCACCGGGGAGCTGTTTTTT. Encoded protein: CASSPGLAGGPGTGELFF. This chain connects TRBV5-1 to TRBJ2-2; TRBD2 matches at 15 bases. The CDR3 extends over 18 amino acids. With 4 bases clipped from V and 4 bases from J, the junction kept 8 bases outside the gene matches. Germline CDR1 is SGHRS and CDR2 is YFSETQ.

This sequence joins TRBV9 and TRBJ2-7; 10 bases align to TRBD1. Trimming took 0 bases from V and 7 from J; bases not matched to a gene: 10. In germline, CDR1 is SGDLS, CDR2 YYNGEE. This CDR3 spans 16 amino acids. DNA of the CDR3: TGTGCCAGCAGCGTAGAGGCTGACAGGGGGCCAGGAGAGCAGTACTTC. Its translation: CASSVEADRGPGEQYF.

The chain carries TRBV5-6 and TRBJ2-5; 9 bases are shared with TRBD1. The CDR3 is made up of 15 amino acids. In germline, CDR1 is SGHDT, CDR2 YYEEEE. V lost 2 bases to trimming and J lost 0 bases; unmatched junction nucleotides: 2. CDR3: CASSFGTGNQETQYF. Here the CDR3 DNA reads TGTGCCAGCAGCTTTGGGACAGGGAACCAAGAGACCCAGTACTTC.

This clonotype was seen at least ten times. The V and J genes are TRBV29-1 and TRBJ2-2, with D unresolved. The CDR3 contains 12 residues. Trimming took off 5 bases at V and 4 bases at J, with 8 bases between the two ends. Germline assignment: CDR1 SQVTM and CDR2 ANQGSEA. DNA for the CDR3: TGCAGCGTTTTGCACAGCACCGGGGAGCTGTTTTTT. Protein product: CSVLHSTGELFF.

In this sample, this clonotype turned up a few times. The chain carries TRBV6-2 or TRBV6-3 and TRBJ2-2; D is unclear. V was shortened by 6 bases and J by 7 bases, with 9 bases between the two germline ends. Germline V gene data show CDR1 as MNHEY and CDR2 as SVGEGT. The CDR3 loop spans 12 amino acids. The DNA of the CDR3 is TGTGCCAGCAGCTCTTCAATCGGGGAGCTGTTTTTT. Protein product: CASSSSIGELFF.

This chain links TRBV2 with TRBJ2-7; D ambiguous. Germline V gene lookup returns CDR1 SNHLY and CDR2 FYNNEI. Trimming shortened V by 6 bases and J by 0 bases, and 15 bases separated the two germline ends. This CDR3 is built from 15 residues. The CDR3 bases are TGTGCCAGCAGCTTAGACTCAATGAGCTCCTACGAGCAGTACTTC. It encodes CASSLDSMSSYEQYF.

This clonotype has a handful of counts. The CDR3 is CASRPRVAAENTGELFF. The CDR3 bases are TGTGCCAGTAGACCCAGGGTAGCGGCTGAGAACACCGGGGAGCTGTTTTTT. V is TRBV19 and J is TRBJ2-2; D is possibly TRBD2 (6 bases). Germline CDR1 and CDR2: LNHDA and SQIVND (reference sequence). The CDR3 totals 17 residues. Trimming took off 6 bases at V and 1 base at J, with 18 bases between the two ends.

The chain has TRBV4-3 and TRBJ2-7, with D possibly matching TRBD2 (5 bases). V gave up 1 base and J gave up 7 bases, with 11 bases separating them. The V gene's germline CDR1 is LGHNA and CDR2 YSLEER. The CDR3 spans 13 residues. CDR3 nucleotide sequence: TGCGCCAGCAGCCAAGGAATACCGGGGGAGCAGTACTTC. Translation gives CASSQGIPGEQYF.